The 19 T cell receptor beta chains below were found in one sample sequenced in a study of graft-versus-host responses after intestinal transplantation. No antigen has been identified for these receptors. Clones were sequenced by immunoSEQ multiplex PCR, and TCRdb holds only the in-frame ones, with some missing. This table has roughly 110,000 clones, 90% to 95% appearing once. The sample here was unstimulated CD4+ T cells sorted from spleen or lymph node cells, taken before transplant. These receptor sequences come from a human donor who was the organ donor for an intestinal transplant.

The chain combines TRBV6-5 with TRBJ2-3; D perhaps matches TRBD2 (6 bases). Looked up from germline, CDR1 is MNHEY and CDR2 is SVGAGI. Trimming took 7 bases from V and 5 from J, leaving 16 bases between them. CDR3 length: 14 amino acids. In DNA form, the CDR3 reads TGTGCCAGCACAATCCCCGGCGGGGTAGATACGCAGTATTTT. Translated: CASTIPGGVDTQYF.

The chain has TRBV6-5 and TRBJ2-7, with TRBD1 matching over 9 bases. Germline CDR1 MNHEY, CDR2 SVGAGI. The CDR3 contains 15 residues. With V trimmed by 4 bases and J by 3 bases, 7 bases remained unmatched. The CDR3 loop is CASSSPGQGGYEQYF. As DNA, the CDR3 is TGTGCCAGCAGTTCTCCGGGACAGGGAGGCTACGAGCAGTACTTC.

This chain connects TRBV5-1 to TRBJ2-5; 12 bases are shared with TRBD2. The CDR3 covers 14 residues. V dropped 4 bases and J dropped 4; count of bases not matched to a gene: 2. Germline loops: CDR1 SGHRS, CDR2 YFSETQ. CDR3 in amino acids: CASSMGLAGETQYF. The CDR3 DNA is TGCGCCAGCAGCATGGGACTAGCGGGAGAGACCCAGTACTTC.

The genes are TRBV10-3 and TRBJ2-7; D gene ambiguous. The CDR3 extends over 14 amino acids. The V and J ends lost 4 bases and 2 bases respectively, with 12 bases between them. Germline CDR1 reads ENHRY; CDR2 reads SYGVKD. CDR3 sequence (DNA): TGTGCCATCAGTGCCTGGACGGGTCCCTACGAGCAGTACTTC. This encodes CAISAWTGPYEQYF.

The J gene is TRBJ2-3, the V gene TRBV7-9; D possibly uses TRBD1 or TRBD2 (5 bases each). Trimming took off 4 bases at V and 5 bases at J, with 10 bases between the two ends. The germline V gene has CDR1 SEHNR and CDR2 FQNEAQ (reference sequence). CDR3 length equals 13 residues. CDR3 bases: TGTGCCAGCAGCTGGGATGGGGGAGATACGCAGTATTTT. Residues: CASSWDGGDTQYF. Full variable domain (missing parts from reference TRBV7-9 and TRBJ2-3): DTGVSQNPRHKITKRGQNVTFRCDPISEHNRLYWYRQTLGQGPEFLTYFQNEAQLEKSRLLSDRFSAERPKGSFSTLEIQRTEQGDSAMYLCASSWDGGDTQYFGPGTRLTVL.

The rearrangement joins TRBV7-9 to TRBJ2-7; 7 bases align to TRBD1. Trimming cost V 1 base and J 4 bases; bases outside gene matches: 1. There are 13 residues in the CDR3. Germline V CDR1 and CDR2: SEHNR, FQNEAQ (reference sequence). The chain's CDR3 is CASSLDRGYEQYF. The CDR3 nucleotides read TGTGCCAGCAGCTTAGACAGGGGATACGAGCAGTACTTC.

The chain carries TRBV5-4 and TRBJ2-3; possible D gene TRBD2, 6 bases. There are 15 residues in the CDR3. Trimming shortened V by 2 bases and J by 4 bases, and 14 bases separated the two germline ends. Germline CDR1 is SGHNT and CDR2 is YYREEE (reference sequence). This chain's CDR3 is CASSFHSRGPDTQYF. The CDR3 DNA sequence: TGTGCCAGCAGCTTCCACTCGCGGGGTCCAGATACGCAGTATTTT.

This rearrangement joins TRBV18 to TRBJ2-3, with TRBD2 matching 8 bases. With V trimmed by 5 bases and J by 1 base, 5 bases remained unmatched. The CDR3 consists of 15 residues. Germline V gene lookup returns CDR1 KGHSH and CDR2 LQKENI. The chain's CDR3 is CASSVTGRGTDTQYF. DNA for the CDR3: TGTGCCAGCTCAGTTACCGGGAGGGGCACAGATACGCAGTATTTT.

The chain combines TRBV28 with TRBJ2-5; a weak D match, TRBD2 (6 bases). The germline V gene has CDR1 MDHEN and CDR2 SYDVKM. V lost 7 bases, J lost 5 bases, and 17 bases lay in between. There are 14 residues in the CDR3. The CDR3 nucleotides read TGTGCCAGCACTTCAGGCGGGGCGGGGGAGACCCAGTACTTC. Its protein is CASTSGGAGETQYF.

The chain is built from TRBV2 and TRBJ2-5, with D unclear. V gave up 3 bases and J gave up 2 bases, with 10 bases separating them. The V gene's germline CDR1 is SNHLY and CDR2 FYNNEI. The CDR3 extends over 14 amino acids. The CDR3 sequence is CASSDRRFQETQYF. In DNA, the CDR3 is TGTGCCAGCAGTGACCGCCGGTTTCAAGAGACCCAGTACTTC.

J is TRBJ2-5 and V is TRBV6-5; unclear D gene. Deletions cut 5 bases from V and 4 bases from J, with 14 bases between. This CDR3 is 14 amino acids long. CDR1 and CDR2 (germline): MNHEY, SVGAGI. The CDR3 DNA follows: TGTGCCAGCAGTGCCTTGCAGCCTCCAGAGACCCAGTACTTC. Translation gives CASSALQPPETQYF.

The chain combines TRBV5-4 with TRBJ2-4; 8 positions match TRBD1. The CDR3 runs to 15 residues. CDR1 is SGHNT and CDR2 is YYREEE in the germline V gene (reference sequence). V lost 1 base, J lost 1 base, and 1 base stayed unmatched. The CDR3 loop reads CASSLRTGAKNIQYF. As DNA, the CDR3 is TGTGCCAGCAGCTTGCGGACAGGGGCCAAAAACATTCAGTACTTC.

The CDR3 spells CASSATADSNQPQHF. In DNA, the CDR3 is TGTGCCAGCAGCGCGACAGCTGATAGCAATCAGCCCCAGCATTTT. The chain recombines TRBV6-5 with TRBJ1-5, with a tentative D call TRBD1 (5 bases). CDR3 length: 15 residues. V lost 6 bases and J lost 0, with 12 bases in between. CDR1 MNHEY and CDR2 SVGAGI come from the germline V gene.

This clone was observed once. Here the CDR3 reads CASSVDRVYEQYF. CDR3 coding DNA: TGTGCCAGCAGTGTTGACAGGGTCTACGAGCAGTACTTC. This chain connects TRBV28 to TRBJ2-7; 7 positions match TRBD1. Looked up from germline, CDR1 is MDHEN and CDR2 is SYDVKM. CDR3 size: 13 residues. The V gene end was trimmed by 5 bases and the J gene end by 3 bases; junction bases not matched to a gene: 4.

The CDR3 bases are TGTGCCTGGAGGAGTCAGCTGGGGCAGCCCCAGCATTTT. Encoded protein: CAWRSQLGQPQHF. The chain has TRBV30 and TRBJ1-5; no clear D. V was cut by 3 bases and J by 7 bases, with 13 bases left in between. The germline CDR1 and CDR2 sequences are GTSNPN and SVGIG (reference sequence). This CDR3 comprises 13 residues.

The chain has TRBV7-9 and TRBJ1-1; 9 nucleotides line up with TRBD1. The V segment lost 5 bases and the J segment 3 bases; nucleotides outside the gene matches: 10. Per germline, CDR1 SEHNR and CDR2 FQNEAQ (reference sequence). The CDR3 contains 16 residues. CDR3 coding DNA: TGTGCCAGCAGCCGTCGGACAGGGGCATTTTACACTGAAGCTTTCTTT. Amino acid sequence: CASSRRTGAFYTEAFF.

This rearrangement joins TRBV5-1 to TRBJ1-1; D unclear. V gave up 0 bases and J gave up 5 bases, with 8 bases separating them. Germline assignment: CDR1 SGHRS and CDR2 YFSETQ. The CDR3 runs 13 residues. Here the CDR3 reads CASSLAGVTEAFF. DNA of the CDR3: TGCGCCAGCAGCTTGGCCGGGGTAACTGAAGCTTTCTTT.

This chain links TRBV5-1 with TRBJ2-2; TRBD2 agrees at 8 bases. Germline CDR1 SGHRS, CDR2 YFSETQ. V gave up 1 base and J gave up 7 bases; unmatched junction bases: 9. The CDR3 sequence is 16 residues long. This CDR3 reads CASSLYSREGVGELFF. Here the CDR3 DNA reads TGCGCCAGCAGCTTGTACAGCCGGGAGGGGGTCGGGGAGCTGTTTTTT.

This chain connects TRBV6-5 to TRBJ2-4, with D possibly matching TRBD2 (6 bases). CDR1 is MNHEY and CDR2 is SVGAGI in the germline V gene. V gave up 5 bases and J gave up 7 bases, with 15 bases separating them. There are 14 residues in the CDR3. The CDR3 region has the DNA TGTGCCAGCAGTCCGAGATGGGGGGACAACATTCAGTACTTC. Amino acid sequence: CASSPRWGDNIQYF.